Below, 25 T cell receptor beta chains from the same sample are listed, as sequenced in a study of a mutant IDH1 vaccine in newly diagnosed glioma. No cognate antigen is known for these TCRs. Noted time point: week 47, end of study. The content of each vaccine dose was 300 ug of mutant IDH1 20-mer peptide, and topical imiquimod accompanied it. Assay used: immunoSEQ multiplex PCR; TCRdb lists only in-frame clones, some missing. The profile shows 30,000 to 40,000 clones, around 90% of them singletons. The input for sequencing was PBMCs, taken from a glioma patient whose treatment included an IDH1 peptide vaccine. The receptors here all came from a woman between 40 and 55 years old with glioma.

The chain couples TRBV6-6 to TRBJ2-7; the match to TRBD2 covers 10 bases. V shed 0 bases, J shed 3 bases, and the junction held 2 bases outside the gene matches. The germline V gene encodes CDR1 MNHNY and CDR2 SVGAGI (reference sequence). The CDR3 is 15 amino acids. The DNA of the CDR3 is TGTGCCAGCAGTTACTCGGCTAGCGGGGGCTACGAGCAGTACTTC. Residues: CASSYSASGGYEQYF.

V gene TRBV18 combines with J gene TRBJ1-2, with 7 bases aligning to TRBD1. V trimming: 2 bases; J trimming: 0 bases; junction bases outside the gene matches: 6. Per germline, CDR1 KGHSH and CDR2 LQKENI. The CDR3 covers 16 residues. CDR3 sequence (DNA): TGTGCCAGCTCACCATTAGGGGACAGAACTAACTATGGCTACACCTTC. Translation: CASSPLGDRTNYGYTF.

The chain couples TRBV29-1 to TRBJ2-1; TRBD2 aligns across 12 bases. CDR3 length equals 15 residues. Germline CDR1 is SQVTM and CDR2 is ANQGSEA. V lost 1 base, J lost 12 bases, and 10 bases stayed unmatched. The CDR3 here is CSVEGRLAGGLGQFF. The CDR3 bases are TGCAGCGTTGAAGGGCGTCTAGCGGGGGGGCTGGGGCAGTTCTTC.

The gene calls are TRBV27 and TRBJ1-1, with D unclear. Germline V gives CDR1 MNHEY, CDR2 SMNVEV (reference sequence). V was trimmed by 9 bases and J by 0 bases, leaving 14 bases between them. The CDR3 length is 14 residues. CDR3 sequence (DNA): TGTGCCAGTTCACGTGTAAATTTGAACACTGAAGCTTTCTTT. This codes for CASSRVNLNTEAFF.

This chain connects TRBV5-1 to TRBJ2-7; D perhaps matches TRBD1 (6 bases). Trimming left V 1 base short and J 0 bases short, with 8 bases between. Germline CDR1 and CDR2: SGHRS and YFSETQ. This CDR3 has 14 residues. The CDR3 loop is CASSLSGDSYEQYF. CDR3 nucleotide sequence: TGCGCCAGCAGCTTGTCAGGGGACTCCTACGAGCAGTACTTC.

The CDR3 nucleotides are TGTGCCAGTAGTATAGACTGGGAACCCGGGACCACACAAAATTCACCCCTCCACTTT. Protein: CASSIDWEPGTTQNSPLHF. This rearrangement joins TRBV19 to TRBJ1-6; tentatively, D is TRBD1 (5 bases). The CDR3 is made up of 19 amino acids. Germline CDR1 reads LNHDA; CDR2 reads SQIVND (reference sequence). The V gene lost 0 bases and the J gene lost 7 bases, with 22 bases spanning the gap. The full variable domain, its missing parts supplied by reference TRBV19 and TRBJ1-6, is DGGITQSPKYLFRKEGQNVTLSCEQNLNHDAMYWYRQDPGQGLRLIYYSQIVNDFQKGDIAEGYSVSREKKESFPLTVTSAQKNPTAFYLCASSIDWEPGTTQNSPLHFGNGTRLTVT.

The J gene is TRBJ2-6, the V gene TRBV29-1, with unresolved D. Germline V gives CDR1 SQVTM, CDR2 ANQGSEA. The CDR3 is 13 residues long. With 4 bases removed from V and 0 bases from J, the gap between germline ends came to 4 bases. CDR3 sequence (DNA): TGCAGCGTTGCGAGCTCTGGGGCCAACGTCCTGACTTTC. It codes for CSVASSGANVLTF.

This chain uses TRBV27 with TRBJ2-3; D is perhaps TRBD1 or TRBD2 (6 bases each). CDR1 is MNHEY and CDR2 is SMNVEV in the germline V gene (reference sequence). The CDR3 sequence is 14 residues long. Trimming shortened V by 5 bases and J by 6 bases, and 15 bases separated the two germline ends. CDR3 residues: CASSTRAGGDTQYF. The CDR3 DNA reads TGTGCCAGCAGTACAAGGGCCGGGGGCGATACGCAGTATTTT.

The chain combines TRBV19 with TRBJ1-1; D ambiguous. V dropped 6 bases and J dropped 0 bases, with 8 bases sitting between them. Germline V lookup: CDR1 LNHDA, CDR2 SQIVND (reference sequence). CDR3 size: 13 residues. CDR3 bases: TGTGCCAGTAGCCTAAGCATGAACACTGAAGCTTTCTTT. Its translation: CASSLSMNTEAFF.

V usage is TRBV15 and J usage is TRBJ1-4, with a tentative D call TRBD1 (6 bases). CDR1 is LNHNV, CDR2 YYDKDF, per germline (reference sequence). CDR3 length: 16 amino acids. V was shortened by 5 bases and J by 6 bases, with 19 bases between the two germline ends. As DNA, the CDR3 is TGTGCCACCAGCCAGCGGGGGGCGCGGGGGCATGAAAAACTGTTTTTT. Translated: CATSQRGARGHEKLFF.

J is TRBJ2-3 and V is TRBV5-1; D might be TRBD1 (5 bases). V dropped 4 bases and J dropped 2 bases, with 14 bases sitting between them. From germline, CDR1 is SGHRS and CDR2 YFSETQ. The CDR3 runs to 15 residues. CDR3 bases: TGCGCCAGCAGCCGGATAGGGGAAAACACAGATACGCAGTATTTT. This encodes CASSRIGENTDTQYF. Supplemented by reference TRBV5-1 and TRBJ2-3, the full variable domain reads KAGVTQTPRYLIKTRGQQVTLSCSPISGHRSVSWYQQTPGQGLQFLFEYFSETQRNKGNFPGRFSGRQFSNSRSEMNVSTLELGDSALYLCASSRIGENTDTQYFGPGTRLTVL.

The chain is built from TRBV19 and TRBJ1-4; 9 positions agree with TRBD1. Germline loops: CDR1 LNHDA, CDR2 SQIVND (reference sequence). V shed 5 bases and J 2 bases; nucleotides not matched to a gene: 9. CDR3 length equals 17 residues. This chain's CDR3 is CASSRRTGAETNEKLFF. CDR3 DNA sequence: TGTGCCAGTAGTCGACGGACAGGGGCAGAGACTAATGAAAAACTGTTTTTT.

The J gene is TRBJ2-5, the V gene TRBV2, with a possible D match to TRBD2 (6 bases). Trimming shortened V by 6 bases and J by 4 bases, and 12 bases separated the two germline ends. The CDR3 is 13 amino acids. Germline loops: CDR1 SNHLY, CDR2 FYNNEI. CDR3 sequence reads: CASRRGSRETQYF. The CDR3 DNA is TGTGCCAGCAGACGGGGGTCGCGAGAGACCCAGTACTTC.

V gene TRBV4-1 combines with J gene TRBJ1-2, with D possibly matching TRBD1 (6 bases). Germline CDR1 and CDR2: MGHRA and YSYEKL. This CDR3 spans 15 amino acids. V was pared by 0 bases and J by 5 bases, with 13 bases between. The CDR3 sequence: CASSQDYGTSYGYTF. DNA for the CDR3: TGCGCCAGCAGCCAAGATTACGGGACAAGTTATGGCTACACCTTC.

The V gene is TRBV7-2, the J gene TRBJ1-2; D remains unclear. The germline V gene encodes CDR1 SGHTA and CDR2 FQGNSA. The CDR3 has 15 residues. Deletions cut 1 base from V and 7 bases from J, with 16 bases between. Here the CDR3 reads CASSLVVPRTFGYTF. CDR3 DNA sequence: TGTGCCAGCAGCTTAGTTGTGCCCAGGACCTTTGGCTACACCTTC.

The J gene is TRBJ2-1, the V gene TRBV5-1; 9 bases align to TRBD2. Germline lookup yields CDR1 SGHRS and CDR2 YFSETQ. With 6 bases clipped from V and 5 bases from J, the junction kept 9 bases outside the gene matches. This CDR3 spans 15 amino acids. The CDR3 loop is CASNQLAGENNEQFF. As DNA, the CDR3 is TGCGCCAGCAACCAGTTAGCGGGAGAAAACAATGAGCAGTTCTTC.

The rearrangement uses TRBV7-9 and TRBJ1-5, with 7 bases that match TRBD1. V gave up 0 bases and J gave up 3 bases; unmatched junction bases: 8. Per germline, CDR1 SEHNR and CDR2 FQNEAQ (reference sequence). This CDR3 spans 17 amino acids. The CDR3 region is CASSLAAGTGVNQPQHF. In DNA form, the CDR3 reads TGTGCCAGCAGCTTAGCGGCGGGTACAGGGGTCAATCAGCCCCAGCATTTT. Looking up the rest from reference TRBV7-9 and TRBJ1-5 gives the full variable domain: DTGVSQNPRHKITKRGQNVTFRCDPISEHNRLYWYRQTLGQGPEFLTYFQNEAQLEKSRLLSDRFSAERPKGSFSTLEIQRTEQGDSAMYLCASSLAAGTGVNQPQHFGDGTRLSIL.

The gene calls are TRBV6-6 and TRBJ2-7, with 14 bases matching TRBD2. From germline, CDR1 is MNHNY and CDR2 SVGAGI (reference sequence). This CDR3 is 16 amino acids long. V lost 2 bases, J lost 8 bases, and 8 bases stayed unmatched. CDR3 sequence (DNA): TGTGCCAGCAGTTACCCCGGACTAGCGGGGGGAGGGAAGCAGTACTTC. Its translation is CASSYPGLAGGGKQYF.

The V and J genes are TRBV7-2 and TRBJ2-5, with 11 bases identical to TRBD2. Germline loops: CDR1 SGHTA, CDR2 FQGNSA. The length of the CDR3 is 16 residues. V shed 1 base, J shed 1 base, and the junction held 2 bases outside the gene matches. The CDR3 is CASSLGLAGGQETQYF. CDR3 in DNA: TGTGCCAGCAGCTTAGGGCTAGCGGGGGGCCAAGAGACCCAGTACTTC.

This clone is a singleton in its sample. The chain has TRBV5-1 and TRBJ2-2; D is unclear. The CDR3 loop spans 13 amino acids. The V end was cut by 0 bases, the J end by 2 bases, with 2 bases between. CDR1 and CDR2 from the germline V gene are SGHRS and YFSETQ. The CDR3 sequence is CASSLDNTGELFF. DNA of the CDR3: TGCGCCAGCAGCTTGGATAACACCGGGGAGCTGTTTTTT.

The chain links TRBV2 to TRBJ1-1, with D possibly matching TRBD1 (5 bases). Trimming pared 5 bases from V and 2 bases from J, leaving 15 bases between. This CDR3 is 15 amino acids long. CDR1 is SNHLY and CDR2 is FYNNEI in the germline V gene. The CDR3 sequence is CASSSYSRVNTEAFF. The CDR3, as DNA: TGTGCCAGCAGTTCTTATTCCAGGGTAAACACTGAAGCTTTCTTT.

This sequence joins TRBV6-5 and TRBJ1-1; D is unclear. There are 13 residues in the CDR3. CDR1 and CDR2 from the germline V gene are MNHEY and SVGAGI. The V end lost 0 bases, the J end lost 11 bases, and 13 bases lay between the germline ends. CDR3 DNA sequence: TGTGCCAGCAGTTACTCCGTTGGATCGGTGGCTTTCTTT. This codes for CASSYSVGSVAFF.

The V and J genes are TRBV2 and TRBJ1-1; D is possibly TRBD1 (5 bases). V gave up 7 bases and J gave up 0 bases, with 12 bases separating them. The CDR3 extends over 14 amino acids. Germline assignment: CDR1 SNHLY and CDR2 FYNNEI. CDR3 sequence: CASKGPLMNTEAFF. In DNA form, the CDR3 reads TGTGCCAGCAAGGGGCCCCTTATGAACACTGAAGCTTTCTTT.

This clone was counted only a few times. The V gene is TRBV2, the J gene TRBJ2-3, with 13 nucleotides matching TRBD2. CDR1 SNHLY and CDR2 FYNNEI come from the germline V gene. V lost 6 bases, J lost 4 bases, and 4 bases stayed unmatched. CDR3 size: 15 residues. The CDR3 DNA is TGTGCCAGCAGCGGACTAGCGGGAGTCGCAGATACGCAGTATTTT. Translating it yields CASSGLAGVADTQYF.

The sample holds one count of this clone. The V gene is TRBV13, the J gene TRBJ1-5; 11 nucleotides align to TRBD1. V shed 0 bases, J shed 1 base, and the junction held 2 bases outside the gene matches. The CDR3 has 17 residues. From germline, CDR1 is PRHDT and CDR2 FYEKMQ (reference sequence). In DNA form, the CDR3 reads TGTGCCAGCAGCTTAGGAGGGACAGGGGGGAGCAATCAGCCCCAGCATTTT. It specifies CASSLGGTGGSNQPQHF.